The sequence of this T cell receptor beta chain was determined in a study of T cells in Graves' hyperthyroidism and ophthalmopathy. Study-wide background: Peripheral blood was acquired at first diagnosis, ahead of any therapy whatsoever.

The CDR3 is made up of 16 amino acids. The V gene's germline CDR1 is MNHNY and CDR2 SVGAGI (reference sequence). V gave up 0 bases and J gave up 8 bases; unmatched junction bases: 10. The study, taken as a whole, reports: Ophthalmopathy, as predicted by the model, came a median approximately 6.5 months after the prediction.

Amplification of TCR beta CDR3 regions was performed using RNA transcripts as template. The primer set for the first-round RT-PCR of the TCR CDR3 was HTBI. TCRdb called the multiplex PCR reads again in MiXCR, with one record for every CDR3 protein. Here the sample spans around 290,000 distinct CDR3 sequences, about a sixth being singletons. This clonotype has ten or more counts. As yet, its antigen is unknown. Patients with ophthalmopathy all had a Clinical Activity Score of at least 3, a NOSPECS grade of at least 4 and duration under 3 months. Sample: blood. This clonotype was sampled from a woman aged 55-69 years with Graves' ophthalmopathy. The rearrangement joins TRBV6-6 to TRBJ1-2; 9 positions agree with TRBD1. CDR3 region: CASSYSLTGGAYGYTF. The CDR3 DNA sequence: TGTGCCAGCAGTTACTCGTTGACAGGGGGGGCGTACGGCTACACCTTC.